The text below deals with one T cell receptor (beta chain). No antigen is known for it. These data belong to a study of cytomegalovirus exposure and HLA in healthy donors. General observations from the study: Analysis was performed later, and it showed HLA-associated TCR beta chains to be more clonally expanded than equally common others. In an earlier analysis, most TCR beta V segments were productive about 87% or about 30% of the time.

The germline gives CDR1 MNHNY, CDR2 SVGAGI (reference sequence). The CDR3 runs to 14 residues. Trimming removed 4 bases from V and 2 bases from J; junction bases left unmatched: 2. PCR primers comprised 60 Vbeta and 13 Jbeta primers. The data were produced by immunoSEQ multiplex PCR, yet TCRdb's version contains in-frame clones alone and is incomplete. The table shows roughly 190,000 clones, with approximately 87% occurring only once. The sample consisted of PBMCs. The chain is built from TRBV6-6 and TRBJ2-1, with 7 positions matching TRBD2. This sequence originates from a man aged 25 to 45 in good health and CMV-seronegative. The CDR3 region has the DNA TGTGCCAGCAGTTGGGAGGGAACCTACAATGAGCAGTTCTTC. It specifies CASSWEGTYNEQFF.